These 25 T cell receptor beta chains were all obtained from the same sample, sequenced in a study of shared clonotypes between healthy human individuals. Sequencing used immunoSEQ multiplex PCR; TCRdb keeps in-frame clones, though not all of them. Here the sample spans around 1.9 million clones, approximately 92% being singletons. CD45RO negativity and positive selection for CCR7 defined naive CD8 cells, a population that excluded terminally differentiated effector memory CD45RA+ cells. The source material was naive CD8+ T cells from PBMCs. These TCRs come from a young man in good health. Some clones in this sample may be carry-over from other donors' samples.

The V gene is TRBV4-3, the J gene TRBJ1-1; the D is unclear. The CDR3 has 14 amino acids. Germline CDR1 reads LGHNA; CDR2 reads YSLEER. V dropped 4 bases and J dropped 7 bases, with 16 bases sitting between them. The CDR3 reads CASSPSVRLVEAFF. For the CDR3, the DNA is TGCGCCAGCAGCCCCTCTGTAAGGTTAGTTGAAGCTTTCTTT.

Here the CDR3 reads CATSTGFTDTQYF. The CDR3 DNA reads as TGTGCCACCAGTACAGGATTCACAGATACGCAGTATTTT. The rearrangement joins TRBV15 to TRBJ2-3; D is perhaps TRBD1 (5 bases). This CDR3 region has 13 residues. V was cut by 6 bases and J by 2 bases, with 9 bases left in between. Germline CDR1 LNHNV, CDR2 YYDKDF (reference sequence).

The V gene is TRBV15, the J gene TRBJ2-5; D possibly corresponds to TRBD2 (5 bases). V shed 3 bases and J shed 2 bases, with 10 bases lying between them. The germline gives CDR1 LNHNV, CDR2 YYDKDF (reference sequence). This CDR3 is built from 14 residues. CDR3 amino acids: CATSSPGTQETQYF. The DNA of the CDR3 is TGTGCCACCAGCAGTCCGGGAACTCAAGAGACCCAGTACTTC.

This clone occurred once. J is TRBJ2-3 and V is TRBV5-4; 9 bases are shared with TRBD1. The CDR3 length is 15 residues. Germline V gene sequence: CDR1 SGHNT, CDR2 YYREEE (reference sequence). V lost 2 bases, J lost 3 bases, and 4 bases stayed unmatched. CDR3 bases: TGTGCCAGCAGCTTACAGGGGGCTTGGACAGATACGCAGTATTTT. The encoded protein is CASSLQGAWTDTQYF. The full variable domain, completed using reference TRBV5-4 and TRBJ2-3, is ETGVTQSPTHLIKTRGQQVTLRCSSQSGHNTVSWYQQALGQGPQFIFQYYREEENGRGNFPPRFSGLQFPNYSSELNVNALELDDSALYLCASSLQGAWTDTQYFGPGTRLTVL.

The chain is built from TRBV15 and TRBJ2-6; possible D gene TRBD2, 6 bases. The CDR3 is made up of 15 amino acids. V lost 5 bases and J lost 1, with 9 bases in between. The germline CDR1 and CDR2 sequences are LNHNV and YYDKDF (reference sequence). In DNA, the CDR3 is TGTGCCACCAGCGGAGGGACTTCTGGGGCCAACGTCCTGACTTTC. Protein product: CATSGGTSGANVLTF.

The CDR3 loop reads CASSDSGMRTDTQYF. The CDR3 DNA sequence: TGTGCCAGCAGTGATAGCGGGATGCGCACAGATACGCAGTATTTT. The J gene is TRBJ2-3, the V gene TRBV6-4; 8 bases fit TRBD2. The V and J ends lost 3 bases and 1 base, in that order; junction bases with no gene match: 3. The CDR3 spans 15 residues. Germline assignment: CDR1 MRHNA and CDR2 SNTAGT.

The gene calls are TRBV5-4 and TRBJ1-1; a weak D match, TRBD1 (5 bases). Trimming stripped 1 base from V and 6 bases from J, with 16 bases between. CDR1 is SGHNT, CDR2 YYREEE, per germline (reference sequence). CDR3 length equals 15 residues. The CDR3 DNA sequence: TGTGCCAGCAGCTTGTACGCGGGGGTAAGCGCTGAAGCTTTCTTT. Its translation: CASSLYAGVSAEAFF.

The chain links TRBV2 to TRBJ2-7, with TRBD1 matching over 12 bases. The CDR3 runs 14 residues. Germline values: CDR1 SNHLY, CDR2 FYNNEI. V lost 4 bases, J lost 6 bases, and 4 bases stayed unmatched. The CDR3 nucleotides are TGTGCCAGCAGTGGGGACAGGGGGCCCCTCGAGCAGTACTTC. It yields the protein CASSGDRGPLEQYF. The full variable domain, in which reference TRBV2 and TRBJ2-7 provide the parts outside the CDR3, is EPEVTQTPSHQVTQMGQEVILRCVPISNHLYFYWYRQILGQKVEFLVSFYNNEISEKSEIFDDQFSVERPDGSNFTLKIRSTKLEDSAMYFCASSGDRGPLEQYFGPGTRLTVT.

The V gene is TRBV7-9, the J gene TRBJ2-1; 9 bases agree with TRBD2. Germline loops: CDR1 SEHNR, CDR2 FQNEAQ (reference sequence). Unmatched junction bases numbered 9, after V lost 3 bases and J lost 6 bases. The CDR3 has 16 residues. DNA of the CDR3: TGTGCCAGCAGCTTCCAAGGACTAGCGCCTGCCAATGAGCAGTTCTTC. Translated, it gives CASSFQGLAPANEQFF.

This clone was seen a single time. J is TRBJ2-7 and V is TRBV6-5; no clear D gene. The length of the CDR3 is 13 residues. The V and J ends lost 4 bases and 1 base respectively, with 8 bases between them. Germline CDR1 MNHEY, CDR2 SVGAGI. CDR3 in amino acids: CASSFRESYEQYF. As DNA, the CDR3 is TGTGCCAGCAGTTTTAGGGAATCCTACGAGCAGTACTTC.

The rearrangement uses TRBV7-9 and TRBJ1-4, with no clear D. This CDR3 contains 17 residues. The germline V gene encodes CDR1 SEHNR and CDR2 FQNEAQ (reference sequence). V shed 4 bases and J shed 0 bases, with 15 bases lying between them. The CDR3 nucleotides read TGTGCCAGCAGCTCCGGCCCCCGGGCCGCAACTAATGAAAAACTGTTTTTT. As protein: CASSSGPRAATNEKLFF.

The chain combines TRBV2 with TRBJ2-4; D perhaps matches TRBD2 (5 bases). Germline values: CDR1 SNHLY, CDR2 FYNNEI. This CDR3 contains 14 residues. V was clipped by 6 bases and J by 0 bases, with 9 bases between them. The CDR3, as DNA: TGTGCCAGCAGGGCAGGACTAGCCAAAAACATTCAGTACTTC. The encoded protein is CASRAGLAKNIQYF.

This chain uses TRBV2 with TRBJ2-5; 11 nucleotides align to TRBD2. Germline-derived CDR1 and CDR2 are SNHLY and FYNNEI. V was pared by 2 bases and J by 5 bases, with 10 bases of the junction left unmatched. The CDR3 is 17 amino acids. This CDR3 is CASSELLAGESGETQYF. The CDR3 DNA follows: TGTGCCAGCAGTGAACTACTAGCGGGGGAGTCCGGGGAGACCCAGTACTTC.

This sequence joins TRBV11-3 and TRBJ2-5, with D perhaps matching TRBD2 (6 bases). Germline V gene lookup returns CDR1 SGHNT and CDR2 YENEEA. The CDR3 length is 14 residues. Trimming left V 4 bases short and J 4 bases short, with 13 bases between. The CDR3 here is CASSSRDSGETQYF. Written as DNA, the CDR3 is TGTGCCAGCAGCTCACGGGACTCTGGAGAGACCCAGTACTTC.

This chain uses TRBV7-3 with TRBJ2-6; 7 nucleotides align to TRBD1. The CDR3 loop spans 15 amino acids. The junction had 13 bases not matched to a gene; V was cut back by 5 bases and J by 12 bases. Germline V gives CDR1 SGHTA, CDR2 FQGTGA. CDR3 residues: CASSLYRGSGGVLTF. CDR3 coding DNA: TGTGCCAGCAGCCTATACAGGGGCAGTGGCGGCGTCCTGACTTTC.

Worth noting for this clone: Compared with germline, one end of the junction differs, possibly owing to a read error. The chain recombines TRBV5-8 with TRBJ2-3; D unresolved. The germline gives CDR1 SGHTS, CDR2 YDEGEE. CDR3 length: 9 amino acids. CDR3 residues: CASSYLHFF. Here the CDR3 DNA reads TGTGCCAGCAGCTACCTACACTTTTTT.

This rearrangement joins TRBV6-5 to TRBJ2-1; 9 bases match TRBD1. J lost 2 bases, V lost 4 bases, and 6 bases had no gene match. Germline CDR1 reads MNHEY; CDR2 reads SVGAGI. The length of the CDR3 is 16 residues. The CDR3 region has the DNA TGTGCCAGCAGTTCGTCCGGGACAGGGACCTACAATGAGCAGTTCTTC. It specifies CASSSSGTGTYNEQFF.

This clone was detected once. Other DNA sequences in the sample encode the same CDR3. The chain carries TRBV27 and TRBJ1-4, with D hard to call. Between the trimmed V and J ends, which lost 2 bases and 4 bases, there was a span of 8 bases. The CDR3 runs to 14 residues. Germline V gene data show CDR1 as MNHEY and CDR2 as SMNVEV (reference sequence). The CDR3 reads CASSLRGSNEKLFF. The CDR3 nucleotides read TGTGCCAGCAGTTTACGCGGAAGTAATGAAAAACTGTTTTTT.

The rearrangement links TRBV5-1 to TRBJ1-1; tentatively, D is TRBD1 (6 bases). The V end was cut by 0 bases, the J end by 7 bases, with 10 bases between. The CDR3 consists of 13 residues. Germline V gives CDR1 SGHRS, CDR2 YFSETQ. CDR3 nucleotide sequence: TGCGCCAGCAGCTTGGGGGGGCCACTTGAAGCTTTCTTT. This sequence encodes CASSLGGPLEAFF.

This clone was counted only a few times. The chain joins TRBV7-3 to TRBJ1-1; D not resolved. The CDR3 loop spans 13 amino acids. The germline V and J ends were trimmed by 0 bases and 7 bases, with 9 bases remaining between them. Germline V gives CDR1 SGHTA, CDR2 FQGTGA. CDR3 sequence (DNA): TGTGCCAGCAGCTTAACGTTGCTGGATGAAGCTTTCTTT. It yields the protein CASSLTLLDEAFF.

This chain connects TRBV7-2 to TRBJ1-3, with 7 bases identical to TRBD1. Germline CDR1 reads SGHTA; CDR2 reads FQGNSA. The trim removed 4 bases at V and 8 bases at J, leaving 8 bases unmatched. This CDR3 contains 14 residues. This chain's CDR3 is CASSSRRGVDTIYF. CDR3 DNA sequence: TGTGCCAGCAGCTCCCGCAGGGGGGTAGACACCATATATTTT. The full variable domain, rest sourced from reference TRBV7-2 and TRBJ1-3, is GAGVSQSPSNKVTEKGKDVELRCDPISGHTALYWYRQSLGQGLEFLIYFQGNSAPDKSGLPSDRFSAERTGGSVSTLTIQRTQQEDSAVYLCASSSRRGVDTIYFGEGSWLTVV.

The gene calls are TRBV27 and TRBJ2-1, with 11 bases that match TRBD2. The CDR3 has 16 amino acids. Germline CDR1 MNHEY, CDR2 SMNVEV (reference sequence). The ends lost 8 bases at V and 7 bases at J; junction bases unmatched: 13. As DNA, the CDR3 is TGTGCCAGCGCGTGGGTACTAGCGGGAGATTCAAATGAGCAGTTCTTC. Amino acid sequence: CASAWVLAGDSNEQFF.

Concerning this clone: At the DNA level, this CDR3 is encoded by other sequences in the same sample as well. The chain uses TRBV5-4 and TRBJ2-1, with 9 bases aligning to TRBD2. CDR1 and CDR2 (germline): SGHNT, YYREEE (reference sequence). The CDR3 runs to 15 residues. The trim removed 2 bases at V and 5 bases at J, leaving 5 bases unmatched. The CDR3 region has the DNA TGTGCCAGCAGCTTTCGACTAGCGGAAGACAATGAGCAGTTCTTC. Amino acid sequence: CASSFRLAEDNEQFF.

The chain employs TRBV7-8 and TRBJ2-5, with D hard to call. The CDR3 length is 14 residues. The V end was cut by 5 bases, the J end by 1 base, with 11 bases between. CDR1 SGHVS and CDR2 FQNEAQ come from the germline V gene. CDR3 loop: CASSHGRIQETQYF. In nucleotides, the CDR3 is TGTGCCAGCAGCCACGGACGCATCCAAGAGACCCAGTACTTC.

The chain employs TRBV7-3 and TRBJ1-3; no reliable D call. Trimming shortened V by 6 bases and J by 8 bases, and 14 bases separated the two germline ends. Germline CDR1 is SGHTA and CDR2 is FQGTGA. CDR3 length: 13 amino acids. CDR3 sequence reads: CASRPNMDHTIYF. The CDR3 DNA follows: TGTGCCAGCAGGCCCAATATGGACCACACCATATATTTT.